This T cell receptor (beta chain) was identified in a study of breast tumors, draining lymph nodes, adjacent tissues. The study's findings and limits: Tumors had less TCR diversity than lymph nodes, more than nontumor tissue. Data only fit, rather than demonstrated, lymph node origin of most tumor T cells. Data fit most tumor T cells coming from lymph node, expanding in tumor. Tumor and nontumor repertoires were significantly more similar in luminal-like than in basal-like breast cancer.

Samples came from axillary lymph nodes draining the breast cancer. V was shortened by 5 bases and J by 2 bases, with 13 bases between the two germline ends. This CDR3 has 14 amino acids. Germline V CDR1 and CDR2: SGHTA, FQGNSA. TCRdb redid the calling of the multiplex PCR reads with MiXCR, one entry per CDR3 protein. Of some 130,000 distinct CDR3 sequences in the sample, 20% to 25% were seen once. This clonotype was counted ten times or more. What it recognizes is unknown. The sequence derives from a female donor with breast cancer. Some clones in this sample may be carry-over from other donors' samples. The source material was axillary lymph node tissue. The J gene is TRBJ2-7, the V gene TRBV7-2; D is possibly TRBD1 (6 bases). Here the CDR3 reads CASSHGTNTYEQYF. The DNA for the CDR3 is TGTGCCAGCAGCCATGGGACAAATACCTACGAGCAGTACTTC.